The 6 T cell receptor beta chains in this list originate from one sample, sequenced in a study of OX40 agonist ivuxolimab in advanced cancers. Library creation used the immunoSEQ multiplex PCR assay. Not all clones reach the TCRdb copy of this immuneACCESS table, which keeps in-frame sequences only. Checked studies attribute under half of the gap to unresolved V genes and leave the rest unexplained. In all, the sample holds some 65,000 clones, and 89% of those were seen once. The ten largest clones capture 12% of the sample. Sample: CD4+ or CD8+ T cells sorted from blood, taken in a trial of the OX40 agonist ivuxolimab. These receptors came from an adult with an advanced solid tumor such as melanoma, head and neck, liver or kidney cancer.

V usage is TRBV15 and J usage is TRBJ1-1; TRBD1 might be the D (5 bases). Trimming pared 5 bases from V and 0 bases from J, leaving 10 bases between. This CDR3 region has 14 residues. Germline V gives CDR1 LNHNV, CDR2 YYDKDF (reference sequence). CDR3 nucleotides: TGTGCCACCAGCCGACAAGGGGTGAACACTGAAGCTTTCTTT. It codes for CATSRQGVNTEAFF. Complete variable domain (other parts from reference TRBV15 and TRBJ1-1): DAMVIQNPRYQVTQFGKPVTLSCSQTLNHNVMYWYQQKSSQAPKLLFHYYDKDFNNEADTPDNFQSRRPNTSFCFLDIRSPGLGDTAMYLCATSRQGVNTEAFFGQGTRLTVV.

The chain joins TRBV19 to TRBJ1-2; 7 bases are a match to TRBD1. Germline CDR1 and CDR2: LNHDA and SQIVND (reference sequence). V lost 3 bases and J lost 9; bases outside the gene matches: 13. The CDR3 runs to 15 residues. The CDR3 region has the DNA TGTGCCAGTAGTATTTCGGCGGGGGACAGTAGTAGCTACACCTTC. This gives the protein CASSISAGDSSSYTF. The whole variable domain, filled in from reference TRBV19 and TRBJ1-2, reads DGGITQSPKYLFRKEGQNVTLSCEQNLNHDAMYWYRQDPGQGLRLIYYSQIVNDFQKGDIAEGYSVSREKKESFPLTVTSAQKNPTAFYLCASSISAGDSSSYTFGSGTRLTVV.

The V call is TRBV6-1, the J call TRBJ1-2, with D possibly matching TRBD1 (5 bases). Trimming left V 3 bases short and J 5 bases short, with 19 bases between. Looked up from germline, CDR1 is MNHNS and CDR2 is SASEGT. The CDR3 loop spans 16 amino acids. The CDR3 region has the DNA TGTGCCAGCAGTGATTTTTACGGCAGGGAGGAGTATGGCTACACCTTC. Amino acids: CASSDFYGREEYGYTF.

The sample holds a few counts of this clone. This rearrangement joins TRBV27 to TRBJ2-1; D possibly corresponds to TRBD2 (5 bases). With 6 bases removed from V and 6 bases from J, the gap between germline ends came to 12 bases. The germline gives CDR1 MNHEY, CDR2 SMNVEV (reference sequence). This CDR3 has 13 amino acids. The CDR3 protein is CASRGSWGNEQFF. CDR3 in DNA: TGTGCCAGCAGGGGGAGTTGGGGCAATGAGCAGTTCTTC.

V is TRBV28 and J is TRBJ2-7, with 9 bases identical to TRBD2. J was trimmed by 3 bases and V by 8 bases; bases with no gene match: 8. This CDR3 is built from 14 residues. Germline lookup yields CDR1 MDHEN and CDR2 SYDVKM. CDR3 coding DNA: TGTGCCAGCTCCCTAGCGGGAACCTTCTACGAGCAGTACTTC. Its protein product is CASSLAGTFYEQYF.

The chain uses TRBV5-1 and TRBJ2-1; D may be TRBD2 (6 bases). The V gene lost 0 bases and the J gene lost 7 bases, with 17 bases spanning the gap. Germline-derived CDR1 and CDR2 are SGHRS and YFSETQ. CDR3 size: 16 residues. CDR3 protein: CASSLAGLPSENEQFF. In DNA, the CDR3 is TGCGCCAGCAGCTTGGCGGGACTCCCAAGCGAGAATGAGCAGTTCTTC. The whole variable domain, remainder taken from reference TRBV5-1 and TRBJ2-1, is KAGVTQTPRYLIKTRGQQVTLSCSPISGHRSVSWYQQTPGQGLQFLFEYFSETQRNKGNFPGRFSGRQFSNSRSEMNVSTLELGDSALYLCASSLAGLPSENEQFFGPGTRLTVL.